The 10 T cell receptor beta chains below all came from one sample that was sequenced in a study of cytomegalovirus exposure and HLA in healthy donors. Primers for the PCR totalled 60 Vbeta and 13 Jbeta. Data came from immunoSEQ multiplex PCR; TCRdb stores just in-frame clones and leaves some out. Found here are 85,000 to 130,000 clones, around 75% of them singletons; the top ten hold around 2.8%. Material: PBMCs. These receptors were collected from a male donor in good health and CMV-seropositive.

The V gene is TRBV6-1, the J gene TRBJ2-5, with 9 bases lining up with TRBD1. With 7 bases clipped from V and 5 bases from J, the junction kept 8 bases outside the gene matches. Germline-derived CDR1 and CDR2 are MNHNS and SASEGT. There are 14 residues in the CDR3. CDR3 sequence (DNA): TGTGCCAGCAATGCCGGGACAGGGTGGGAGACCCAGTACTTC. This codes for CASNAGTGWETQYF.

The chain combines TRBV6-6 with TRBJ1-2; 8 nucleotides align to TRBD1. Germline V gives CDR1 MNHNY, CDR2 SVGAGI (reference sequence). J lost 7 bases, V lost 6 bases, and 4 bases had no gene match. This CDR3 region has 12 residues. CDR3 nucleotides: TGTGCCAGCAGAACAGGGGGAAGTGGCTACACCTTC. This sequence encodes CASRTGGSGYTF.

V is TRBV13 and J is TRBJ2-1; 11 nucleotides match TRBD2. This CDR3 contains 16 residues. CDR1 PRHDT and CDR2 FYEKMQ come from the germline V gene (reference sequence). Trimming removed 5 bases from V and 6 bases from J; junction bases left unmatched: 9. The CDR3 bases are TGTGCCAGCAGCCACATAGCGGGGGGGTCCCCCAATGAGCAGTTCTTC. Protein sequence: CASSHIAGGSPNEQFF.

V gene TRBV29-1 combines with J gene TRBJ1-3; no definite D call. Germline-derived CDR1 and CDR2 are SQVTM and ANQGSEA. The CDR3 extends over 12 amino acids. V dropped 4 bases and J dropped 4 bases, with 8 bases sitting between them. The CDR3 loop is CSVVEGGNTIYF. CDR3 coding DNA: TGCAGCGTTGTGGAGGGAGGAAACACCATATATTTT.

Concerning this clone: This likely comes from a read error, as the CDR3 has no conserved phenylalanine or tryptophan at its end. This chain connects TRBV28 to TRBJ1-1, with 7 bases fitting TRBD1. J gave up 0 bases and V 6 bases, and 4 bases lay outside the gene matches. The CDR3 has 14 amino acids. Germline assignment: CDR1 MDHEN and CDR2 SYDVKM. CDR3 amino acids: CASRPTGMNTEAFL. CDR3 coding DNA: TGTGCCAGCAGGCCGACAGGGATGAACACTGAAGCTTTCCTT.

The chain links TRBV29-1 to TRBJ2-2; TRBD2 matches at 14 bases. This CDR3 is 16 amino acids long. J was trimmed by 5 bases and V by 4 bases; bases with no gene match: 6. Per the germline V gene, CDR1 is SQVTM and CDR2 is ANQGSEA. CDR3 nucleotide sequence: TGCAGCGTTGCTGGGACTAGCGGGAGTTTTACCGGGGAGCTGTTTTTT. This translates into CSVAGTSGSFTGELFF.

The rearrangement joins TRBV28 to TRBJ1-1, with TRBD1 matching 7 bases. V lost 6 bases and J lost 2; bases outside the gene matches: 6. Germline CDR1 is MDHEN and CDR2 is SYDVKM. This CDR3 contains 14 residues. The CDR3 loop is CASRPGTVNTEAFF. CDR3 nucleotides: TGTGCCAGCAGGCCTGGGACAGTTAACACTGAAGCTTTCTTT.

The rearrangement joins TRBV28 to TRBJ2-7; perhaps TRBD1 as D (5 bases). Looked up from germline, CDR1 is MDHEN and CDR2 is SYDVKM. The CDR3 totals 14 residues. V lost 5 bases, J lost 3 bases, and 14 bases lay in between. The CDR3, as DNA: TGTGCCAGCAGTCCCGGGCAGGGCAACTACGAGCAGTACTTC. As protein: CASSPGQGNYEQYF. Variable domain in full (rest from reference TRBV28 and TRBJ2-7): DVKVTQSSRYLVKRTGEKVFLECVQDMDHENMFWYRQDPGLGLRLIYFSYDVKMKEKGDIPEGYSVSREKKERFSLILESASTNQTSMYLCASSPGQGNYEQYFGPGTRLTVT.

This clone was counted between two and nine times. This rearrangement joins TRBV18 to TRBJ1-4; D is undetermined. The germline V and J ends were trimmed by 1 base and 8 bases, with 14 bases remaining between them. The CDR3 sequence is 15 residues long. Germline V gene data show CDR1 as KGHSH and CDR2 as LQKENI. This CDR3 is CASSPLEGMPEKLFF. The CDR3, as DNA: TGTGCCAGCTCACCACTCGAGGGTATGCCCGAAAAACTGTTTTTT.

The chain has TRBV28 and TRBJ2-5; the match to TRBD2 covers 7 bases. Looked up from germline, CDR1 is MDHEN and CDR2 is SYDVKM. Trimming cost V 7 bases and J 2 bases; bases outside gene matches: 10. The CDR3 length is 15 residues. The CDR3, as DNA: TGTGCCAGCATGGGAGGGTCCCGAATTCAAGAGACCCAGTACTTC. Its protein is CASMGGSRIQETQYF.